This T cell receptor beta chain was observed in a study of T cells in Graves' hyperthyroidism and ophthalmopathy. RNA transcripts yielded amplified TCR beta CDR3 regions. HTBI primers were the set used in a first-round RT-PCR of the TCR CDR3. TCRdb redid the calling of the multiplex PCR reads with MiXCR, one entry per CDR3 protein. The table has around 500,000 distinct CDR3 sequences, approximately 14% seen once. Per germline, CDR1 LGHDT and CDR2 YNNKEL (reference sequence). CDR3 size: 16 residues. V lost 0 bases, J lost 4 bases, and 15 bases lay in between. Absence of ophthalmopathy progression within 18 months defined stable Graves' hyperthyroidism. Fresh peripheral blood, 10 ml, was the source of the PBMCs.

The sequence was collected from a woman between 18 and 29 years old with Graves' hyperthyroidism. This chain connects TRBV3-1 to TRBJ1-1; possible D gene TRBD1, 6 bases. Sequencing was done on a sample of blood. In nucleotides, the CDR3 is TGTGCCAGCAGCCAAGATTGGGGGGCTCGGGTCACTGAAGCTTTCTTT. Translation: CASSQDWGARVTEAFF. Looking up the rest from reference TRBV3-1 and TRBJ1-1 gives the full variable domain: DTAVSQTPKYLVTQMGNDKSIKCEQNLGHDTMYWYKQDSKKFLKIMFSYNNKELIINETVPNRFSPKSPDKAHLNLHINSLELGDSAVYFCASSQDWGARVTEAFFGQGTRLTVV.